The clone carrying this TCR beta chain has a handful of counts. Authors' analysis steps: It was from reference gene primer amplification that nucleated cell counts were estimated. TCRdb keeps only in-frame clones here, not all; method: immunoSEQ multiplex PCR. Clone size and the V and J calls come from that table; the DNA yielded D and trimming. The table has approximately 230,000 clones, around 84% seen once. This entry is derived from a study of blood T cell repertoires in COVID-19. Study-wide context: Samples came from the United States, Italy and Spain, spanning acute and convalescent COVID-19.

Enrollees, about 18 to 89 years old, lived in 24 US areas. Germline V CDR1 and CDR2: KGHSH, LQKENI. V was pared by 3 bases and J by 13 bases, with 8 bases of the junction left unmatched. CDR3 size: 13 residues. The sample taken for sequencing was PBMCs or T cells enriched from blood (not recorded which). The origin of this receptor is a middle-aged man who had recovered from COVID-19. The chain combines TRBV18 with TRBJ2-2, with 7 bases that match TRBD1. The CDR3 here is CASSPYEGAGLFF. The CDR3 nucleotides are TGTGCCAGCTCACCGTACGAGGGGGCCGGGCTGTTTTTT.